Detailed here is one TCR beta chain. Its antigen remains unknown. Trimming shortened V by 3 bases and J by 4 bases, and 14 bases separated the two germline ends. This CDR3 contains 15 residues. The germline CDR1 and CDR2 sequences are MNHNS and SASEGT. Autoimmune disease history or systemic immunosuppression led to patients being barred. These data originate in a study of OX40 agonist ivuxolimab in advanced cancers. Measured with immunoSEQ multiplex PCR; TCRdb has only the in-frame clones, and not every one. The table has about 67,000 clones, more than 75% seen once. Study-level findings and limits: Undetermined was the antigen specificity of the expanded peripheral T cells. Partial responders receiving 0.1-3.0 mg/kg showed among the lowest clonal expansion.

The sample consisted of CD4+ or CD8+ T cells sorted from blood, taken in a trial of the OX40 agonist ivuxolimab. This TCR was sampled from an adult with an advanced solid tumor such as melanoma, head and neck, liver or kidney cancer. The genes are TRBV6-1 and TRBJ2-3, with D possibly TRBD1 on 6 matching bases. The CDR3 loop reads CASSEGDIGADTQYF. CDR3 in DNA: TGTGCCAGCAGTGAGGGGGACATAGGGGCAGATACGCAGTATTTT.